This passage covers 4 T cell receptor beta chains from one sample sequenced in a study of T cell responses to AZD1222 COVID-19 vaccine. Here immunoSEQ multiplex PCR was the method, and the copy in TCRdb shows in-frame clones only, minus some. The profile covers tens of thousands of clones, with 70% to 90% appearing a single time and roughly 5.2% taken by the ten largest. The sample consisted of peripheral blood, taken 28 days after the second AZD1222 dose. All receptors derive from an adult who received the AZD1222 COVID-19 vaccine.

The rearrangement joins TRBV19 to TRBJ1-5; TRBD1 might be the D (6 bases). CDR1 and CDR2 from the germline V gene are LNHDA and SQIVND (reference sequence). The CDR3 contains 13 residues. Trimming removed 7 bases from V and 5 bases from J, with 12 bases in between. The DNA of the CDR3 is TGTGCCAGTACCCCACAGGGCCATCAGCCCCAGCATTTT. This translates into CASTPQGHQPQHF.

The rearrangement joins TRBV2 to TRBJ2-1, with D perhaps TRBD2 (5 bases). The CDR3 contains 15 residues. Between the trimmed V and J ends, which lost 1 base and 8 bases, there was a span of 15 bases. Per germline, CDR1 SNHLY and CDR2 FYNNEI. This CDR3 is CASSEGAILDDEQFF. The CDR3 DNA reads TGTGCCAGCAGTGAAGGGGCAATACTAGACGATGAGCAGTTCTTC. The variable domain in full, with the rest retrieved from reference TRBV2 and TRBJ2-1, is EPEVTQTPSHQVTQMGQEVILRCVPISNHLYFYWYRQILGQKVEFLVSFYNNEISEKSEIFDDQFSVERPDGSNFTLKIRSTKLEDSAMYFCASSEGAILDDEQFFGPGTRLTVL.

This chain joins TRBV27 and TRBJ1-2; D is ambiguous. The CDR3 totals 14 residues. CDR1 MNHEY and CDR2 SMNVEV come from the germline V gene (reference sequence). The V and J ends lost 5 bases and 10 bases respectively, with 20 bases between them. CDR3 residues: CASSADTQIWDYTF. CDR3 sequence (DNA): TGTGCCAGCAGTGCTGACACTCAGATATGGGACTACACCTTC.

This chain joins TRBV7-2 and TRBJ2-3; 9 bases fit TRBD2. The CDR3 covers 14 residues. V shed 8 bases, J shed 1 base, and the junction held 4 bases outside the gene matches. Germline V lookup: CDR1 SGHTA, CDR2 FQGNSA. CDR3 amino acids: CASCRTSGTDTQYF. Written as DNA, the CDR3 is TGTGCCAGCTGTCGGACTAGCGGCACAGATACGCAGTATTTT.